This T cell receptor beta chain was identified in a study of T cells expressing NK-cell markers. Study background: Investigators obtained TCR beta repertoires from sorted CD3+CD56+NKG2C+, CD3+CD56+NKG2C- and CD3+CD56-NKG2C+ T cells. Among eight sequenced donors, seven carried HCMV seropositivity while one was seronegative.

TCR beta libraries carry UMIs added by 5'RACE template switching. TCRdb reprocessed the 5' RACE reads; each CDR3 protein has one entry and no DNA is given. The table counts 130,000 to 150,000 distinct CDR3 sequences; about 12% lies in the top ten. CDR1 is SEHNR, CDR2 FQNEAQ, per germline (reference sequence). The CDR3 is made up of 14 amino acids. Turning to this clonotype: Its antigen is unknown.

Regarding the study as a whole: Dominance of the CD3+CD56-NKG2C+ fraction by these clonotypes also held in four donors.

This TCR derives from a man aged 18 to 30 in good health. The sequenced sample was blood T cells: a sorted CD56 or NKG2C T cell subset, CD4+ or CD8+ T cells, or bulk PBMC T cells (not recorded which). The chain links TRBV7-9 to TRBJ2-1; TCRdb's D gene call, TRBD1, goes unchecked for lack of DNA. CDR3 protein: CASSLVTVSGGEFF.